This T cell receptor (beta chain) was sequenced during a study of metastatic and nonmetastatic thyroid tumors. Patients underwent thyroid surgery, and none had received any treatment before it. The V and J ends lost 3 bases and 6 bases respectively, with 5 bases between them. The CDR3 has 11 amino acids. Only a few counts were recorded for this clone. TCRdb reanalyzed the PCR reads with MiXCR. The sample carries around 7,500 clones, 29% recorded once. The sequence was obtained from a female donor with papillary thyroid cancer or a benign thyroid nodule (not recorded which). Some clones in this sample may be carry-over from other donors' samples. Sequencing used tumor tissue. The chain has TRBV12-3 or TRBV12-4 and TRBJ2-5; D is unclear. DNA for the CDR3: TGTGCCAGCAGTTTGTCTCAGACCCAGTACTTC. Its translation is CASSLSQTQYF.